The 27 T cell receptor beta chains listed next were all sequenced from one sample in a study of blood T cell repertoires in COVID-19. The data were produced by immunoSEQ multiplex PCR, yet TCRdb's version contains in-frame clones alone and is incomplete. The sample carries tens of thousands of clones, roughly 86% recorded once. Sequencing input: peripheral blood. These receptors were taken from a woman aged 50 to 60 with active or convalescent COVID-19.

This sequence joins TRBV7-9 and TRBJ2-3; 8 nucleotides agree with TRBD2. Germline lookup yields CDR1 SEHNR and CDR2 FQNEAQ (reference sequence). The CDR3 contains 14 residues. The J segment lost 8 bases and the V segment lost 1 base, leaving 5 bases of the junction unmatched. The CDR3 here is CASSLEGSGTTQYF. In DNA form, the CDR3 reads TGTGCCAGCAGCTTAGAGGGTAGCGGGACTACGCAGTATTTT.

The rearrangement uses TRBV20-1 and TRBJ2-7, with D possibly matching TRBD1 (6 bases). The CDR3 is 10 residues long. CDR1 and CDR2 (germline): DFQATT, SNEGSKA (reference sequence). The CDR3 loop is CRYRAYEQYF. The CDR3 DNA reads as TGCAGATACAGGGCCTACGAGCAGTACTTC.

V gene TRBV18 combines with J gene TRBJ2-4; 7 bases line up with TRBD1. The CDR3 is 15 amino acids. Per germline, CDR1 KGHSH and CDR2 LQKENI. Trimming at V came to 3 bases and at J to 5 bases, leaving 7 bases not matched to a gene. The DNA for the CDR3 is TGTGCCAGCTCACCTTTAATCGGGACAGAAAACATTCAGTACTTC. Encoded protein: CASSPLIGTENIQYF.

The chain recombines TRBV30 with TRBJ1-3, with D hard to call. This CDR3 has 12 amino acids. V lost 3 bases and J 2 bases, leaving 5 bases between the germline ends. Germline V CDR1 and CDR2: GTSNPN, SVGIG (reference sequence). The CDR3 DNA follows: TGTGCCTGGAGGTCCACTGGAAACACCATATATTTT. Its translation: CAWRSTGNTIYF.

This clone was seen only once. The V call is TRBV4-2, the J call TRBJ2-1; 14 positions agree with TRBD2. Germline V gene sequence: CDR1 LGHNA, CDR2 YNFKEQ. Losses at the gene ends were 6 bases for V and 4 bases for J; bases not matched to a gene: 5. The CDR3 covers 16 residues. The CDR3: CASRRTSGRPYNEQFF. The CDR3 DNA is TGTGCCAGCAGGCGGACTAGCGGGAGGCCTTACAATGAGCAGTTCTTC.

The rearrangement uses TRBV10-3 and TRBJ1-1, with D possibly being TRBD1 (5 bases). V lost 6 bases and J lost 0, with 17 bases in between. This CDR3 region has 16 residues. The germline CDR1 and CDR2 sequences are ENHRY and SYGVKD. The CDR3 coding sequence is TGTGCCATCAGGGATTCGGGGGTAGGAGTGAACACTGAAGCTTTCTTT. Encoded protein: CAIRDSGVGVNTEAFF.

The chain joins TRBV11-2 to TRBJ1-1, with 7 nucleotides matching TRBD1. This CDR3 is 12 amino acids long. Germline CDR1 SGHAT, CDR2 FQNNGV. V shed 5 bases, J shed 8 bases, and the junction held 5 bases outside the gene matches. CDR3 bases: TGTGCCAGCAGCCTATTGACAGGGGAAGCTTTCTTT. It encodes CASSLLTGEAFF.

The chain uses TRBV27 and TRBJ2-1; D possibly corresponds to TRBD2 (6 bases). V shed 9 bases and J shed 0 bases, with 12 bases lying between them. This CDR3 comprises 14 residues. The V gene's germline CDR1 is MNHEY and CDR2 SMNVEV (reference sequence). CDR3 in amino acids: CASTHGSSYNEQFF. In DNA, the CDR3 is TGTGCCAGTACTCACGGGAGCTCCTACAATGAGCAGTTCTTC.

The V gene is TRBV29-1, the J gene TRBJ1-4; D ambiguous. This CDR3 is built from 13 residues. CDR1 SQVTM and CDR2 ANQGSEA come from the germline V gene. The V end was cut by 5 bases, the J end by 0 bases, with 7 bases between. The CDR3 DNA is TGCAGCGTTACGGGAACAACTAATGAAAAACTGTTTTTT. Protein sequence: CSVTGTTNEKLFF.

The CDR3 is CASSIGRPNSNQPQHF. CDR3 bases: TGTGCCAGTAGTATAGGGCGGCCTAATAGCAATCAGCCCCAGCATTTT. The chain carries TRBV19 and TRBJ1-5; D remains unclear. This CDR3 spans 16 amino acids. Trimming removed 1 base at V and 0 bases at J, with 10 bases between. Germline-derived CDR1 and CDR2 are LNHDA and SQIVND (reference sequence).

This clone was counted a few times. This chain links TRBV19 with TRBJ2-5, with TRBD2 matching 7 bases. CDR1 is LNHDA and CDR2 is SQIVND in the germline V gene (reference sequence). The CDR3 is made up of 13 amino acids. After removal of 5 bases from V and 1 base from J, the junction contained 1 base not matched to a gene. The CDR3 DNA sequence: TGTGCCAGTAGTGCTAGCGGCCAAGAGACCCAGTACTTC. This sequence encodes CASSASGQETQYF. Variable domain in full (rest from reference TRBV19 and TRBJ2-5): DGGITQSPKYLFRKEGQNVTLSCEQNLNHDAMYWYRQDPGQGLRLIYYSQIVNDFQKGDIAEGYSVSREKKESFPLTVTSAQKNPTAFYLCASSASGQETQYFGPGTRLLVL.

The chain couples TRBV10-2 to TRBJ1-4; TRBD1 agrees at 7 bases. In germline, CDR1 is WSHSY, CDR2 SAAADI. The ends lost 6 bases at V and 3 bases at J; junction bases unmatched: 4. The CDR3 contains 14 residues. CDR3 coding DNA: TGCGCCAGCAGACGGGACAGCGCTAATGAAAAACTGTTTTTT. Its translation is CASRRDSANEKLFF.

CDR3 protein: CASTERGRTYEQYF. The CDR3 region has the DNA TGCGCCAGTACGGAAAGGGGCCGCACCTACGAGCAGTACTTC. V usage is TRBV5-1 and J usage is TRBJ2-7, with D perhaps TRBD1 (5 bases). CDR1 SGHRS and CDR2 YFSETQ come from the germline V gene. CDR3 size: 14 residues. Trimming removed 8 bases at V and 2 bases at J, with 17 bases between.

This clone was detected a few times. This CDR3 reads CASSHRTGTNYGYTF. The CDR3 region has the DNA TGTGCCAGCAGCCACAGGACAGGGACAAACTATGGCTACACCTTC. The rearrangement links TRBV7-9 to TRBJ1-2, with 8 bases aligning to TRBD1. The CDR3 totals 15 residues. Looked up from germline, CDR1 is SEHNR and CDR2 is FQNEAQ (reference sequence). V trimming: 5 bases; J trimming: 2 bases; junction bases outside the gene matches: 7.

The rearrangement joins TRBV29-1 to TRBJ1-2; tentatively, D is TRBD1 (5 bases). Germline CDR1 SQVTM, CDR2 ANQGSEA. Trimming removed 6 bases from V and 8 bases from J, with 16 bases in between. The CDR3 spans 12 residues. For the CDR3, the DNA is TGCAGCGTAGCGGGGGGTGAATGGGGCTACACCTTC. The encoded protein is CSVAGGEWGYTF.

The chain combines TRBV27 with TRBJ2-2; 12 bases are shared with TRBD2. Losses at the gene ends were 3 bases for V and 5 bases for J; bases not matched to a gene: 4. The CDR3 runs to 16 residues. From germline, CDR1 is MNHEY and CDR2 SMNVEV (reference sequence). CDR3 sequence reads: CASSLFLAGGTGELFF. CDR3 DNA: TGTGCCAGCAGTTTGTTCCTAGCGGGAGGGACCGGGGAGCTGTTTTTT.

The rearrangement joins TRBV12-3 or TRBV12-4 to TRBJ2-5; the D gene is possibly TRBD2 (5 bases). V gave up 3 bases and J gave up 6 bases, with 11 bases separating them. This CDR3 has 13 amino acids. The CDR3 reads CASSLRERKTQYF. The CDR3 region has the DNA TGTGCCAGCAGTTTGAGGGAGAGAAAGACCCAGTACTTC.

V gene TRBV27 combines with J gene TRBJ1-2, with TRBD1 matching over 8 bases. The J segment lost 6 bases and the V segment lost 5 bases, leaving 11 bases of the junction unmatched. Germline-derived CDR1 and CDR2 are MNHEY and SMNVEV (reference sequence). This CDR3 spans 15 amino acids. The CDR3 region has the DNA TGTGCCAGCAGTCCTCTCGTCGGACAGGGCCATGGCTACACCTTC. Its translation is CASSPLVGQGHGYTF.

This clone appeared once. This chain connects TRBV19 to TRBJ2-5; 8 bases line up with TRBD2. Germline V gene data show CDR1 as LNHDA and CDR2 as SQIVND (reference sequence). Germline trimming cut 10 bases from V and 4 bases from J; bases unmatched to any gene: 17. CDR3 length: 16 residues. CDR3 region: CATARGSGSGGETQYF. The CDR3, as DNA: TGTGCCACCGCGAGGGGGAGCGGGAGTGGGGGAGAGACCCAGTACTTC.

The genes are TRBV12-5 and TRBJ2-1, with no clear D. This CDR3 has 17 residues. The V end lost 0 bases, the J end lost 3 bases, and 15 bases lay between the germline ends. The germline CDR1 and CDR2 sequences are LGHNT and FRNRAP. The CDR3 loop is CASGLVPFSVVYNEQFF. CDR3 DNA: TGTGCTAGTGGTTTGGTACCTTTCAGCGTCGTCTACAATGAGCAGTTCTTC.

This chain links TRBV21-1 with TRBJ2-7; TRBD2, the table's D call, was not compared with the DNA. TRBV21-1 is annotated as a pseudogene. This CDR3 contains 11 residues. This chain's CDR3 is CASSNHWEQYF. The CDR3 bases are TGTGCCAGCAGCAACCACTGGGAGCAGTACTTC.

The gene calls are TRBV24-1 and TRBJ2-5, with D perhaps matching TRBD1 (6 bases). In germline, CDR1 is KGHDR, CDR2 SFDVKD. The CDR3 has 14 amino acids. Trimming took off 3 bases at V and 1 base at J, with 8 bases between the two ends. In DNA, the CDR3 is TGTGCCACCAGTGATGGACAGCTCCAAGAGACCCAGTACTTC. Encoded protein: CATSDGQLQETQYF.

This sequence joins TRBV9 and TRBJ1-3, with TRBD1 matching over 8 bases. V was pared by 3 bases and J by 0 bases, with 5 bases of the junction left unmatched. The CDR3 loop spans 16 amino acids. Germline V gives CDR1 SGDLS, CDR2 YYNGEE. CDR3 loop: CASSGTQGGSGNTIYF. The CDR3 nucleotides read TGTGCCAGCAGCGGTACACAGGGGGGCTCTGGAAACACCATATATTTT.

The count of this clone is one. The V gene is TRBV13, the J gene TRBJ1-2; 10 positions agree with TRBD1. V gave up 5 bases and J gave up 8 bases; unmatched junction bases: 8. The CDR3 runs to 14 residues. Germline loops: CDR1 PRHDT, CDR2 FYEKMQ (reference sequence). This CDR3 reads CASSPGQGGEGYTF. The CDR3 DNA sequence: TGTGCCAGCAGCCCCGGACAGGGGGGTGAGGGCTACACCTTC.

The V gene is TRBV10-1, the J gene TRBJ2-1; TRBD2 matches at 9 bases. The length of the CDR3 is 15 residues. CDR1 is WNHNN and CDR2 is SYGVQD in the germline V gene (reference sequence). The J segment lost 6 bases and the V segment lost 2 bases, leaving 5 bases of the junction unmatched. CDR3 DNA sequence: TGCGCCAGCAGTGAGGGAGGGACTAGCTTCAATGAGCAGTTCTTC. This encodes CASSEGGTSFNEQFF.

V usage is TRBV6-5 and J usage is TRBJ1-1; 9 bases are shared with TRBD1. The germline V gene has CDR1 MNHEY and CDR2 SVGAGI. There are 14 residues in the CDR3. J gave up 4 bases and V 2 bases, and 2 bases lay outside the gene matches. The CDR3 DNA reads as TGTGCCAGCAGTTACCGGACAGGGGCCACTGAAGCTTTCTTT. This translates into CASSYRTGATEAFF.

This chain uses TRBV5-4 with TRBJ1-4, with TRBD1 identical over 7 bases. CDR3 length equals 15 residues. Germline loops: CDR1 SGHNT, CDR2 YYREEE (reference sequence). J gave up 2 bases and V 4 bases, and 5 bases lay outside the gene matches. CDR3 residues: CASSEGTATNEKLFF. DNA for the CDR3: TGTGCCAGCAGCGAAGGGACAGCTACTAATGAAAAACTGTTTTTT. Based on the CDR3 plus reference TRBV5-4 and TRBJ1-4, the full variable domain is ETGVTQSPTHLIKTRGQQVTLRCSSQSGHNTVSWYQQALGQGPQFIFQYYREEENGRGNFPPRFSGLQFPNYSSELNVNALELDDSALYLCASSEGTATNEKLFFGSGTQLSVL.